A selection of T cell receptor beta chains follows, all from one sample in a study of blood T cells in healthy people across ages. TCRdb redid the calling of the 5' RACE reads with MiXCR, one entry per CDR3 protein. The sample shows about 640,000 distinct CDR3 sequences, about 54% of them seen only once. The sequencing sample was made of blood. The origin of the receptors is a man between 60 and 75 years old in good health. Each CDR3 is given with its conserved first and last residue. Each record gives: clone size, D gene, V gene, J gene, CDR3 length, CDR3 protein, CDR3 DNA. The D gene is left open where the match is weak. Size values are once, few and many counts, or a class for expanded clones, and some rows have none.

clone size: once; D gene: NA; V gene: TRBV6-5; J gene: TRBJ2-2; CDR3 length: 15; CDR3 protein: CASKVSFWNTGELFF; CDR3 DNA: TGTGCCAGCAAAGTGTCCTTTTGGAACACCGGGGAGCTGTTTTTT
clone size: many; D gene: NA; V gene: TRBV12-3/TRBV12-4; J gene: TRBJ2-5; CDR3 length: 14; CDR3 protein: CASSLGPRGETQYF; CDR3 DNA: TGTGCCAGCAGTTTGGGCCCGAGAGGGGAGACCCAGTACTTC
clone size: NA; D gene: NA; V gene: TRBV11-2; J gene: TRBJ2-3; CDR3 length: 14; CDR3 protein: CASSRTDSTDTQYF; CDR3 DNA: TGTGCCAGCAGCCGGACGGACAGCACAGATACGCAGTATTTT
clone size: NA; D gene: TRBD1; V gene: TRBV12-3/TRBV12-4; J gene: TRBJ1-6; CDR3 length: 17; CDR3 protein: CASSAGTGNIYNSPLHF; CDR3 DNA: TGTGCCAGCAGTGCGGGGACAGGGAATATCTATAATTCACCCCTCCACTTT
clone size: NA; D gene: NA; V gene: TRBV29-1; J gene: TRBJ1-2; CDR3 length: 14; CDR3 protein: CSVFVGGVDYGYTF; CDR3 DNA: TGCAGCGTCTTCGTAGGGGGGGTCGACTATGGCTACACCTTC
clone size: few; D gene: TRBD1; V gene: TRBV25-1; J gene: TRBJ1-6; CDR3 length: 14; CDR3 protein: CASRGQGAISPLHF; CDR3 DNA: TGTGCCAGCAGGGGACAGGGGGCGATTTCACCCCTCCACTTT
clone size: few; D gene: TRBD1; V gene: TRBV6-5; J gene: TRBJ2-5; CDR3 length: 13; CDR3 protein: CASSRQGFGTQYF; CDR3 DNA: TGTGCCAGCAGTCGACAGGGGTTTGGGACCCAGTACTTC
clone size: once; D gene: NA; V gene: TRBV12-3/TRBV12-4; J gene: TRBJ1-5; CDR3 length: 14; CDR3 protein: CASSSQGSNQPQHF; CDR3 DNA: TGTGCCAGCAGTTCCCAGGGGAGCAATCAGCCCCAGCATTTT
clone size: NA; D gene: NA; V gene: TRBV29-1; J gene: TRBJ2-1; CDR3 length: 13; CDR3 protein: CSVVKGGDNEQFF; CDR3 DNA: TGCAGCGTTGTTAAAGGGGGGGACAATGAGCAGTTCTTC
clone size: NA; D gene: TRBD1; V gene: TRBV28; J gene: TRBJ2-4; CDR3 length: 13; CDR3 protein: CASSLTGVNIQYF; CDR3 DNA: TGTGCCAGCAGTTTGACAGGGGTGAACATTCAGTACTTC
clone size: many; D gene: NA; V gene: TRBV18; J gene: TRBJ2-7; CDR3 length: 14; CDR3 protein: CASSPPSRSDEQYF; CDR3 DNA: TGTGCCAGCTCACCACCATCCAGGTCCGACGAGCAGTACTTC
clone size: NA; D gene: NA; V gene: TRBV4-2; J gene: TRBJ2-5; CDR3 length: 15; CDR3 protein: CASSQEGGREETQYF; CDR3 DNA: TGTGCCAGCAGCCAAGAAGGTGGTAGGGAAGAGACCCAGTACTTC
clone size: NA; D gene: NA; V gene: TRBV6-1; J gene: TRBJ1-2; CDR3 length: 16; CDR3 protein: CASSRNLQGASYGYTF; CDR3 DNA: TGTGCCAGCAGTAGAAACCTTCAGGGTGCGAGCTATGGCTACACCTTC
clone size: NA; D gene: NA; V gene: TRBV5-1; J gene: TRBJ2-3; CDR3 length: 14; CDR3 protein: CASAGQGYTDTQYF; CDR3 DNA: TGCGCCAGCGCCGGGCAAGGATATACAGATACGCAGTATTTT